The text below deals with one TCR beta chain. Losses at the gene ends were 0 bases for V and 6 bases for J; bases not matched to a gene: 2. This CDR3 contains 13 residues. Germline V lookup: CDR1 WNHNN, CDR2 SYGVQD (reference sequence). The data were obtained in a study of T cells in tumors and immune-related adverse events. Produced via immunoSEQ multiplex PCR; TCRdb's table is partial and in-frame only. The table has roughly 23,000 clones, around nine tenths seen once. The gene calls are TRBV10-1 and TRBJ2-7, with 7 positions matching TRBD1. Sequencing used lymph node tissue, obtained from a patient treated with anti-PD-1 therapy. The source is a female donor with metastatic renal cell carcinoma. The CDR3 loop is CASSESTGAEQYF. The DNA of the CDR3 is TGCGCCAGCAGTGAGTCAACAGGGGCCGAGCAGTACTTC.